This T cell receptor beta chain was observed in a study of blood T cell repertoires in COVID-19. The wider study: Whether acute or convalescent, the COVID-19 samples came from the United States, Italy and Spain. PBMCs, B-cell-depleted T cells, or T cells were the source of the cDNA or gDNA that made up the material.

In the authors' methods: Reference gene primer amplification gave nucleated cell count estimates. Repertoires were generated with immunoSEQ multiplex PCR, while TCRdb's copy carries only in-frame clones and drops some. V, J and clone size derive from that table, while D and trimming were established from the DNA sequence. The data show about 230,000 clones, with 84% seen just once and 15% to 20% held by the top ten. CDR3 length: 13 amino acids. V was shortened by 3 bases and J by 7 bases, with 12 bases between the two germline ends. Germline V gives CDR1 MNHEY, CDR2 SVGAGI. The specimen was peripheral blood. The TCR originated in a woman of 80 years or more with active or convalescent COVID-19. This chain links TRBV6-5 with TRBJ1-1; D is uncertain. The CDR3: CASSYNRGVEAFF. In DNA form, the CDR3 reads TGTGCCAGCAGTTATAACCGCGGGGTTGAAGCTTTCTTT.